This is a list of T cell receptor beta chains from one sample in a study of blood T cells in healthy people across ages. One entry per CDR3 protein results from TCRdb running MiXCR on the 5' RACE reads. The sample yields approximately 810,000 distinct CDR3 sequences, under 35% seen once. Sequencing was performed on blood. These receptor sequences come from a woman aged 80 or older in good health. CDR3s include the opening cysteine and the closing phenylalanine or tryptophan. A D gene is named only where the DNA matches it firmly. A row's size may be missing; if present it is once, few, many or a size class.

TRBV27,many,TRBJ2-3,TRBD1,CASSPYRTGGTDTQYF,TGTGCCAGCAGTCCATACCGGACAGGGGGGACAGATACGCAGTATTTT
TRBV20-1,many,TRBJ2-5,TRBD2,CSARDQASGRTQYF,TGCAGTGCTAGAGATCAGGCTAGCGGACGGACCCAGTACTTC
TRBV7-2,.,TRBJ2-1,.,CASSLGEQPNEQFF,TGTGCCAGCAGCTTAGGGGAACAGCCCAATGAGCAGTTCTTC
TRBV14,.,TRBJ1-1,.,CASSYVQGSTEAFF,TGTGCCAGCAGCTACGTTCAGGGGTCCACTGAAGCTTTCTTT
TRBV5-1,.,TRBJ2-7,.,CASSFSLGTSYEQYF,TGCGCCAGCAGCTTCTCTCTCGGAACTTCCTACGAGCAGTACTTC
TRBV6-2/TRBV6-3,many,TRBJ2-6,.,CASSYLDPGANVLTF,TGTGCCAGCAGTTACTTAGACCCTGGGGCCAACGTCCTGACTTTC
TRBV6-2/TRBV6-3,.,TRBJ1-6,.,CASSSIRRNTNSPLHF,TGTGCCAGCAGTTCCATCCGACGGAATACTAATTCACCCCTCCACTTT
TRBV6-1,.,TRBJ2-5,TRBD2,CASSDRSGGYQETQYF,TGTGCCAGCAGTGACCGTAGCGGGGGGTACCAAGAGACCCAGTACTTC
TRBV30,.,TRBJ2-2,TRBD2,CAWRVLAGTGELFF,TGTGCCTGGAGGGTTCTAGCGGGTACCGGGGAGCTGTTTTTT
TRBV9,few,TRBJ2-3,.,CASSVDAGDTQYF,TGTGCCAGCAGCGTAGATGCGGGAGATACGCAGTATTTT
TRBV2,once,TRBJ1-5,.,CAGSERYSNSNQPQHF,TGTGCCGGCAGTGAAAGGTACAGCAATAGCAATCAGCCCCAGCATTTT
TRBV11-2,few,TRBJ2-7,TRBD1,CASSLDPGGRNEQYF,TGTGCCAGCAGCTTAGATCCAGGGGGTCGGAACGAGCAGTACTTC
TRBV6-2/TRBV6-3,.,TRBJ2-3,.,CASSYDVLQPTDTQYF,TGTGCCAGCAGTTACGACGTCCTACAACCCACAGATACGCAGTATTTT
TRBV29-1,many,TRBJ1-2,TRBD1,CSVFTSGTGYHGYTF,TGCAGCGTGTTCACCTCCGGGACAGGGTACCATGGCTACACCTTC
TRBV20-1,many,TRBJ2-4,TRBD2,CSAAGTSGGSKNIQYF,TGCAGTGCTGCCGGGACTAGCGGGGGTTCCAAAAACATTCAGTACTTC
TRBV11-3,.,TRBJ2-3,.,CASSLDGLGTDTQYF,TGTGCCAGCAGCTTAGACGGGCTGGGCACAGATACGCAGTATTTT
TRBV6-2/TRBV6-3,.,TRBJ2-3,TRBD2,CASSGGLAGGPSTDTQYF,TGTGCCAGCAGTGGAGGACTAGCGGGGGGGCCGAGCACAGATACGCAGTATTTT
TRBV7-2,many,TRBJ2-3,TRBD1,CASSSTGVTDTQYF,TGTGCCAGCAGCTCGACAGGGGTCACAGATACGCAGTATTTT
TRBV5-1,many,TRBJ2-1,TRBD2,CASSFTSGGAGNEQFF,TGCGCCAGCAGCTTTACTAGCGGGGGGGCCGGCAATGAGCAGTTCTTC
TRBV6-5,many,TRBJ2-1,.,CASRTPRNEQFF,TGTGCCAGCAGAACACCCAGGAATGAGCAGTTCTTC
TRBV20-1,few,TRBJ1-2,.,CSARDRGADAYGYTF,TGCAGTGCTAGAGATCGCGGGGCAGACGCCTATGGCTACACCTTC
TRBV6-6,many,TRBJ2-1,.,CASSYRFEQFF,TGTGCCAGCAGTTACAGGTTCGAGCAGTTCTTC
TRBV20-1,.,TRBJ2-1,.,CSASSLMGEQFF,TGCAGTGCCAGTTCTCTCATGGGGGAGCAGTTCTTC
TRBV7-2,.,TRBJ1-1,.,CASSLEGTPLNTEAFF,TGTGCCAGCAGCCTGGAAGGGACACCATTGAACACTGAAGCTTTCTTT
TRBV19,few,TRBJ1-4,.,CASSMRAAGIEKLFF,TGTGCCAGTAGTATGCGGGCGGCAGGGATAGAAAAACTGTTTTTT
TRBV7-9,.,TRBJ2-7,.,CASSSTGQGEQYF,TGTGCCAGCAGCTCAACGGGGCAGGGGGAGCAGTACTTC
TRBV20-1,.,TRBJ2-3,TRBD2,CSTSGLAGGTDTLYF,TGCAGTACTTCTGGACTAGCGGGGGGCACAGATACGCTGTATTTT
TRBV7-2,.,TRBJ2-2,.,CASSFREVTGELFF,TGTGCCAGCAGCTTCAGGGAAGTCACCGGGGAGCTGTTTTTT
TRBV5-1,once,TRBJ2-5,TRBD2,CACSLAGGQETQYF,TGCGCCTGCAGCTTGGCGGGAGGCCAAGAGACCCAGTACTTC
TRBV12-3/TRBV12-4,few,TRBJ1-4,.,CASSSLRGGIGEKLFF,TGTGCCAGCAGCTCACTTCGCGGGGGAATCGGTGAAAAACTGTTTTTT
TRBV12-3/TRBV12-4,many,TRBJ2-1,.,CASSFASRANEQFF,TGTGCCAGCAGTTTCGCCAGCAGGGCCAATGAGCAGTTCTTC
TRBV7-9,many,TRBJ1-1,.,CASSLGGSGTEAFF,TGTGCCAGCAGCTTGGGGGGCTCTGGAACTGAAGCTTTCTTT
TRBV30,few,TRBJ2-3,.,CAWSITDTQYF,TGTGCCTGGAGTATCACAGATACGCAGTATTTT